A selection of T cell receptor beta chains follows, all from one sample in a study of control samples from healthy donors and cancer patients. This table comes from immunoSEQ multiplex PCR, and its TCRdb copy is limited to in-frame clones, with some not included. There are some 130,000 clones in the sample; approximately 94% occur only once, and more than 1.5% lies in the top ten. The sample comprised PBMCs. These TCRs come from a middle-aged man with head and neck cancer. Both conserved end residues are part of each CDR3. The D gene is left open where the match is weak. Size is stated for part of the rows, as once, few or many counts, or as a class when the clone is expanded.

16	TRBV7-9	-	TRBJ1-1	-	CASSPVKFGGQTEAFF	TGTGCCAGCAGCCCCGTTAAATTTGGTGGACAAACTGAAGCTTTCTTT
17	TRBV7-2	-	TRBJ2-1	-	CASSSPTRGASYNEQFF	TGTGCCAGCAGCTCCCCAACCCGGGGGGCTAGCTACAATGAGCAGTTCTTC
15	TRBV27	-	TRBJ1-6	-	CASSKQSSYNSPLHF	TGTGCCAGCAGCAAACAGAGCTCCTATAATTCACCCCTCCACTTT
12	TRBV6-2/TRBV6-3	-	TRBJ1-4	-	CASSYSGGKLFF	TGTGCCAGCAGTTACTCGGGCGGAAAACTGTTTTTT
16	TRBV6-4	-	TRBJ2-7	-	CASSDSKGTLRYEQYF	TGTGCCAGCAGTGACTCTAAGGGTACTCTGCGATACGAGCAGTACTTC
15	TRBV6-5	TRBD2	TRBJ2-7	-	CASSRVAGSSYEQYF	TGTGCCAGCAGTCGAGTAGCGGGCAGCTCCTACGAGCAGTACTTC
12	TRBV14	-	TRBJ1-2	-	CASSPVAGGYTF	TGTGCCAGCAGCCCCGTAGCGGGTGGCTACACCTTC
15	TRBV6-1	-	TRBJ2-3	-	CASSDQGVSTDTQYF	TGTGCCAGCAGTGACCAGGGAGTTTCCACAGATACGCAGTATTTT
13	TRBV7-3	TRBD1	TRBJ2-2	-	CASSQGQGGELFF	TGTGCCAGCAGCCAAGGACAGGGCGGGGAGCTGTTTTTT
16	TRBV18	-	TRBJ1-1	-	CASSQFGVVGNTEAFF	TGTGCCAGCTCACAGTTCGGGGTCGTTGGGAACACTGAAGCTTTCTTT
16	TRBV7-9	-	TRBJ1-3	-	CASSSTLQVSGNTIYF	TGTGCCAGCAGCTCAACCCTACAGGTCTCTGGAAACACCATATATTTT
16	TRBV6-2/TRBV6-3	-	TRBJ2-1	once	CASSLETGGYIYEQFF	TGTGCCAGCAGCCTAGAAACGGGGGGCTATATATATGAGCAGTTCTTC
16	TRBV6-2/TRBV6-3	TRBD2	TRBJ2-5	-	CASSPGRATSGETQYF	TGTGCCAGCAGTCCGGGCAGAGCTACTAGCGGGGAGACCCAGTACTTC
14	TRBV5-1	-	TRBJ2-7	-	CASSPGGDLYEQYF	TGCGCCAGCTCCCCGGGTGGGGACCTCTACGAGCAGTACTTC
16	TRBV27	TRBD2	TRBJ2-3	-	CASTGLAGFSTDTQYF	TGTGCCAGCACCGGACTAGCGGGGTTCAGCACAGATACGCAGTATTTT
13	TRBV5-6	-	TRBJ1-5	once	CASSLWGNQPQHF	TGTGCCAGCAGCTTGTGGGGGAATCAGCCCCAGCATTTT